Each of the 22 T cell receptor beta chains below was sequenced from the same sample in a study of Tregs in tolerant kidney transplant recipients. The data were produced by immunoSEQ multiplex PCR, yet TCRdb's version contains in-frame clones alone and is incomplete. The sample includes about 100,000 clones, 90% of them seen just once. Here the sequenced sample was CD4+ T cells from blood, taken before the transplant. The receptors come from a human donor who received a combined kidney and bone marrow transplant.

The chain is built from TRBV28 and TRBJ2-5; D possibly corresponds to TRBD2 (6 bases). Germline lookup yields CDR1 MDHEN and CDR2 SYDVKM. Trimming stripped 5 bases from V and 3 bases from J, with 13 bases between. The CDR3 totals 14 residues. CDR3: CASSRPGLKETQYF. Here the CDR3 DNA reads TGTGCCAGCAGTCGTCCGGGACTGAAAGAGACCCAGTACTTC.

This sequence joins TRBV10-3 and TRBJ2-3; maybe TRBD2 (5 bases). The germline gives CDR1 ENHRY, CDR2 SYGVKD. This CDR3 comprises 14 residues. V was shortened by 6 bases and J by 3 bases, with 13 bases between the two germline ends. CDR3 residues: CAISWTGSTDTQYF. The CDR3 DNA reads TGTGCCATCAGCTGGACGGGATCTACAGATACGCAGTATTTT.

CDR3 sequence: CASSHRGQIPAQYF. The CDR3 DNA sequence: TGTGCCAGCAGCCACCGGGGACAAATACCCGCCCAGTACTTC. The chain employs TRBV14 and TRBJ2-5; D perhaps matches TRBD1 (6 bases). The V end lost 3 bases, the J end lost 9 bases, and 17 bases lay between the germline ends. This CDR3 region has 14 residues. CDR1 is SGHDN, CDR2 FVKESK, per germline. The full variable domain, rest sourced from reference TRBV14 and TRBJ2-5, is EAGVTQFPSHSVIEKGQTVTLRCDPISGHDNLYWYRRVMGKEIKFLLHFVKESKQDESGMPNNRFLAERTGGTYSTLKVQPAELEDSGVYFCASSHRGQIPAQYFGPGTRLLVL.

The chain combines TRBV9 with TRBJ2-3; 10 bases are shared with TRBD2. CDR3 size: 17 residues. Per germline, CDR1 SGDLS and CDR2 YYNGEE. V lost 2 bases to trimming and J lost 4 bases; unmatched junction nucleotides: 10. The CDR3 loop is CASSVNPSGSGADTQYF. The CDR3 bases are TGTGCCAGCAGCGTCAATCCTAGCGGGAGTGGCGCAGATACGCAGTATTTT.

The chain has TRBV5-1 and TRBJ1-1; 9 bases agree with TRBD1. This CDR3 has 15 amino acids. The V gene's germline CDR1 is SGHRS and CDR2 YFSETQ. V was clipped by 7 bases and J by 4 bases; unmatched bases: 11. The chain's CDR3 is CASANFDRGATEAFF. CDR3 DNA: TGCGCCAGCGCAAATTTTGACAGGGGGGCCACTGAAGCTTTCTTT.

This chain uses TRBV2 with TRBJ2-1, with 9 nucleotides matching TRBD2. J gave up 7 bases and V 4 bases, and 17 bases lay outside the gene matches. Germline loops: CDR1 SNHLY, CDR2 FYNNEI. The CDR3 consists of 18 residues. The CDR3 nucleotides read TGTGCCAGCAGTGTGTTCCTAGCGGGGTCTTCATCGGGGAATGAGCAGTTCTTC. Translated: CASSVFLAGSSSGNEQFF.

The chain uses TRBV14 and TRBJ1-4; TRBD1 is a possible D gene (5 bases). The CDR3 extends over 14 amino acids. Germline V gene sequence: CDR1 SGHDN, CDR2 FVKESK. The germline V and J ends were trimmed by 1 base and 8 bases, with 11 bases remaining between them. The CDR3 DNA is TGTGCCAGCAGCCAAGGCCAGGGAGGCGAAAAACTGTTTTTT. Protein product: CASSQGQGGEKLFF.

The rearrangement links TRBV7-9 to TRBJ1-2; no firm D call. Germline values: CDR1 SEHNR, CDR2 FQNEAQ (reference sequence). V shed 2 bases and J shed 3 bases, with 13 bases lying between them. The CDR3 runs 15 residues. The CDR3 nucleotides read TGTGCCAGCAGCTTATTCGGGGAAGACGACTATGGCTACACCTTC. Protein: CASSLFGEDDYGYTF.

The chain uses TRBV28 and TRBJ2-7; 8 nucleotides agree with TRBD2. This CDR3 is 15 amino acids long. V was clipped by 5 bases and J by 7 bases; unmatched bases: 13. Germline V gene sequence: CDR1 MDHEN, CDR2 SYDVKM. DNA of the CDR3: TGTGCCAGCAGTCCACCGGGACTAGGCCTTTGGGAGCAGTACTTC. This translates into CASSPPGLGLWEQYF.

The genes are TRBV6-5 and TRBJ1-2; 9 bases fit TRBD1. This CDR3 region has 14 residues. Germline loops: CDR1 MNHEY, CDR2 SVGAGI. After removal of 6 bases from V and 7 bases from J, the junction contained 9 bases not matched to a gene. The CDR3, as DNA: TGTGCCAGCAGAGCGCCCGGGACAGGGTTTGGCTACACCTTC. Its translation is CASRAPGTGFGYTF.

This sequence joins TRBV10-2 and TRBJ2-7; 12 bases line up with TRBD1. V shed 6 bases, J shed 3 bases, and the junction held 6 bases outside the gene matches. The germline CDR1 and CDR2 sequences are WSHSY and SAAADI. The CDR3 totals 15 residues. For the CDR3, the DNA is TGCGCCAGCAGCCCAGGGACAGGGGGCATCTACGAGCAGTACTTC. Translation gives CASSPGTGGIYEQYF.

This chain connects TRBV6-1 to TRBJ1-2; D perhaps matches TRBD1 (5 bases). CDR3 size: 14 residues. Germline V gene data show CDR1 as MNHNS and CDR2 as SASEGT. Trimming took off 0 bases at V and 4 bases at J, with 9 bases between the two ends. The CDR3 bases are TGTGCCAGCAGTGAAGCCGGGGGAACCTATGGCTACACCTTC. Translating gives CASSEAGGTYGYTF.

The V and J genes are TRBV7-2 and TRBJ2-5; 9 bases are shared with TRBD2. The junction had 6 bases not matched to a gene; V was cut back by 4 bases and J by 3 bases. The CDR3 consists of 15 residues. The germline gives CDR1 SGHTA, CDR2 FQGNSA. The chain's CDR3 is CASSSGVAGEETQYF. The CDR3 bases are TGTGCCAGCAGCTCTGGGGTAGCGGGAGAAGAGACCCAGTACTTC.

The chain uses TRBV7-2 and TRBJ2-3, with D tentatively TRBD2 (5 bases). Per the germline V gene, CDR1 is SGHTA and CDR2 is FQGNSA. This CDR3 region has 15 residues. The V end lost 3 bases, the J end lost 0 bases, and 10 bases lay between the germline ends. The CDR3 reads CASSFDYLSTDTQYF. In DNA, the CDR3 is TGTGCCAGCAGCTTCGACTACCTCAGCACAGATACGCAGTATTTT.

The chain combines TRBV7-2 with TRBJ1-1, with D tentatively TRBD1 (5 bases). Germline assignment: CDR1 SGHTA and CDR2 FQGNSA. V lost 2 bases, J lost 8 bases, and 9 bases lay in between. CDR3 length: 12 amino acids. CDR3 protein: CASSLRQGEAFF. Here the CDR3 DNA reads TGTGCCAGCAGCTTAAGGCAGGGAGAAGCTTTCTTT. Looking up the rest from reference TRBV7-2 and TRBJ1-1 gives the full variable domain: GAGVSQSPSNKVTEKGKDVELRCDPISGHTALYWYRQSLGQGLEFLIYFQGNSAPDKSGLPSDRFSAERTGGSVSTLTIQRTQQEDSAVYLCASSLRQGEAFFGQGTRLTVV.

The rearrangement joins TRBV5-1 to TRBJ2-5; 8 bases align to TRBD2. The J segment lost 0 bases and the V segment lost 4 bases, leaving 14 bases of the junction unmatched. Germline V gene data show CDR1 as SGHRS and CDR2 as YFSETQ. The CDR3 covers 18 residues. The CDR3 bases are TGCGCCAGCAGCGGAGAAGGACTAGCTTGGGGGTACCAAGAGACCCAGTACTTC. Translation: CASSGEGLAWGYQETQYF. Based on the CDR3 plus reference TRBV5-1 and TRBJ2-5, the full variable domain is KAGVTQTPRYLIKTRGQQVTLSCSPISGHRSVSWYQQTPGQGLQFLFEYFSETQRNKGNFPGRFSGRQFSNSRSEMNVSTLELGDSALYLCASSGEGLAWGYQETQYFGPGTRLLVL.

This chain links TRBV29-1 with TRBJ1-4; 8 bases align to TRBD1. Germline CDR1 is SQVTM and CDR2 is ANQGSEA. V lost 4 bases to trimming and J lost 12 bases; unmatched junction nucleotides: 10. The CDR3 has 13 amino acids. CDR3 sequence reads: CSVAQGAFGELFF. The CDR3 region has the DNA TGCAGCGTTGCCCAGGGGGCGTTTGGTGAACTGTTTTTT.

The DNA of the CDR3 is TGTGCCAGCATCTCGACCAGGTACAGAACGACTAGCGAGAACAATGAGCAGTTCTTC. Translating it yields CASISTRYRTTSENNEQFF. The genes are TRBV7-9 and TRBJ2-1; 8 bases align to TRBD2. The germline V gene has CDR1 SEHNR and CDR2 FQNEAQ (reference sequence). There are 19 residues in the CDR3. The trim removed 7 bases at V and 5 bases at J, leaving 22 bases unmatched.

This chain uses TRBV9 with TRBJ1-2; 9 nucleotides match TRBD1. The length of the CDR3 is 14 residues. The trim removed 3 bases at V and 5 bases at J, leaving 5 bases unmatched. Per germline, CDR1 SGDLS and CDR2 YYNGEE. CDR3 DNA sequence: TGTGCCAGCAGCGCAGGGACAGGGAGGTATGGCTACACCTTC. Its protein is CASSAGTGRYGYTF.

The chain joins TRBV18 to TRBJ2-7; no clear D gene. CDR1 and CDR2 (germline): KGHSH, LQKENI. The CDR3 consists of 12 residues. With 6 bases removed from V and 2 bases from J, the gap between germline ends came to 8 bases. The CDR3: CASSSTPYEQYF. CDR3 DNA sequence: TGTGCCAGCTCCTCTACCCCCTACGAGCAGTACTTC.

This sequence joins TRBV6-1 and TRBJ1-2; 7 bases agree with TRBD1. Trimming took 6 bases from V and 8 from J; bases not matched to a gene: 12. The CDR3 spans 14 residues. In germline, CDR1 is MNHNS, CDR2 SASEGT. In DNA, the CDR3 is TGTGCCAGCAGACACAGGGGAGGTCTTGGCGGCTACACCTTC. Amino acid sequence: CASRHRGGLGGYTF.

The genes are TRBV7-2 and TRBJ1-4; D possibly corresponds to TRBD1 (5 bases). The CDR3 is made up of 17 amino acids. The germline CDR1 and CDR2 sequences are SGHTA and FQGNSA. The germline V and J ends were trimmed by 5 bases and 3 bases, with 19 bases remaining between them. The CDR3 spells CASSPAPGKGANEKLFF. The CDR3 DNA reads TGTGCCAGCAGCCCGGCTCCAGGGAAAGGGGCTAATGAAAAACTGTTTTTT.